This T cell receptor (beta chain) originates from a study of cytomegalovirus exposure and HLA in healthy donors. PCR used 60 Vbeta primers and 13 Jbeta primers. The data were produced by immunoSEQ multiplex PCR, yet TCRdb's version contains in-frame clones alone and is incomplete. Of 100,000 to 150,000 clones in the sample, 60% to 85% were seen once. With 5 bases removed from V and 4 bases from J, the gap between germline ends came to 15 bases. CDR3 length: 14 residues. CDR1 MNHNS and CDR2 SASEGT come from the germline V gene. This TCR came from a female donor in good health and CMV-seronegative. Sequencing was done on a sample of PBMCs. The rearrangement joins TRBV6-1 to TRBJ2-7, with D perhaps matching TRBD2 (5 bases). The CDR3 spells CASSTDWPSYEQYF. The CDR3 DNA is TGTGCCAGCAGTACGGACTGGCCCTCATACGAGCAGTACTTC.